The present T cell receptor (beta chain) was sequenced within a study of cytomegalovirus exposure and HLA in healthy donors. This CDR3 contains 13 residues. The trim removed 7 bases at V and 4 bases at J, leaving 6 bases unmatched. The germline V gene encodes CDR1 MNHEY and CDR2 SVGAGI. PCR used 60 Vbeta primers and 13 Jbeta primers. Repertoires were generated with immunoSEQ multiplex PCR, while TCRdb's copy carries only in-frame clones and drops some. The sample comprises around 150,000 clones, approximately 80% of which are singletons, and over 8% rests with the top ten. The J gene is TRBJ1-2, the V gene TRBV6-5, with 7 bases that match TRBD1. Sequencing was done on a sample of PBMCs. This TCR came from a man between 18 and 35 years old in good health and CMV-seropositive. As DNA, the CDR3 is TGTGCCAGCAACAAACAGGGGAGCTATGGCTACACCTTC. It encodes CASNKQGSYGYTF.